Listed here are 19 T cell receptor beta chains from one sample, sequenced in a study of T cell repertoires in cytomegalovirus infection. TCRdb re-called the reads through MiXCR, storing one row per CDR3 protein. Among around 710,000 distinct CDR3 sequences listed, about 28% were seen once. Antigens of these TCRs are unknown. The sample was cultured CD8+ T cells from PBMCs, taken from culture after CMV antigen stimulation. These receptors all stem from a human donor in good health (CMV status not recorded). Some clones in this sample may be carry-over from other donors' samples.

This chain joins TRBV5-4 and TRBJ2-7; D tentatively reads TRBD1 or TRBD2 (5 bases each). V was cut by 0 bases and J by 2 bases, with 15 bases left in between. The CDR3 extends over 16 amino acids. Germline CDR1 and CDR2: SGHNT and YYREEE (reference sequence). CDR3 coding DNA: TGTGCCAGCAGCTTGGTAGTCGGGGACCCCACCTACGAGCAGTACTTC. It codes for CASSLVVGDPTYEQYF.

The chain joins TRBV19 to TRBJ1-1; D remains ambiguous. Trimming took 1 base from V and 5 from J, leaving 8 bases between them. Germline V gives CDR1 LNHDA, CDR2 SQIVND (reference sequence). This CDR3 has 13 residues. The CDR3 DNA sequence: TGTGCCAGTAGTATAGGAAGCAGGACTGAAGCTTTCTTT. This translates into CASSIGSRTEAFF.

This clonotype was detected only a few times. The chain couples TRBV19 to TRBJ2-7; 11 bases match TRBD2. The germline gives CDR1 LNHDA, CDR2 SQIVND (reference sequence). The CDR3 has 15 residues. J gave up 3 bases and V 4 bases, and 5 bases lay outside the gene matches. The CDR3 coding sequence is TGTGCCAGTAGTACCGGGACTAGCGGCGACTACGAGCAGTACGTC. Translating gives CASSTGTSGDYEQYV.

This clonotype was counted between two and nine times. CDR3 in amino acids: CASSLVGPGWTGNQPQHF. The CDR3 DNA sequence: TGTGCCAGCAGCTTAGTTGGTCCGGGCTGGACGGGCAATCAGCCCCAGCATTTT. J is TRBJ1-5 and V is TRBV7-8; no firm D call. With 1 base removed from V and 2 bases from J, the gap between germline ends came to 18 bases. The CDR3 extends over 18 amino acids. Looked up from germline, CDR1 is SGHVS and CDR2 is FQNEAQ.

The chain carries TRBV19 and TRBJ1-2, with D unresolved. This CDR3 region has 13 residues. Germline assignment: CDR1 LNHDA and CDR2 SQIVND (reference sequence). Trimming shortened V by 5 bases and J by 8 bases, and 15 bases separated the two germline ends. The DNA for the CDR3 is TGTGCCAGTAGTCTGAACCCAGGATCCGGCTACACCTTC. This gives the protein CASSLNPGSGYTF.

The chain combines TRBV10-3 with TRBJ2-1, with 11 bases that match TRBD1. Germline CDR1 reads ENHRY; CDR2 reads SYGVKD. V lost 6 bases to trimming and J lost 4 bases; unmatched junction nucleotides: 14. This CDR3 is 18 amino acids long. CDR3 nucleotide sequence: TGTGCCATCAGGACGGACAGGGGGCGAGTACAACGGTACAATGAGCAGTTCTTC. The encoded protein is CAIRTDRGRVQRYNEQFF.

The V gene is TRBV6-1, the J gene TRBJ2-2, with TRBD1 matching over 9 bases. Losses at the gene ends were 7 bases for V and 1 base for J; bases not matched to a gene: 7. Germline V gene lookup returns CDR1 MNHNS and CDR2 SASEGT. The CDR3 contains 16 residues. The CDR3 region has the DNA TGTGCCAGCACCACACCGGGACAGGGGAACACCGGGGAGCTGTTTTTT. It specifies CASTTPGQGNTGELFF.

This clonotype was seen a few times. V is TRBV2 and J is TRBJ2-7; D remains unclear. Germline CDR1 and CDR2: SNHLY and FYNNEI. Trimming took off 10 bases at V and 1 base at J, with 14 bases between the two ends. The CDR3 extends over 13 amino acids. CDR3 loop: CATLAAESYEQYF. The CDR3 DNA is TGTGCCACCCTTGCGGCGGAATCCTACGAGCAGTACTTC.

About this clonotype itself: An end of the junction does not agree with germline; a read error may underlie this. The rearrangement links TRBV10-1 to TRBJ2-1; 11 bases map to TRBD2. The CDR3 covers 17 residues. In germline, CDR1 is WNHNN, CDR2 SYGVQD (reference sequence). The CDR3 sequence is CASSSVAGGPKWNEQFF. CDR3 DNA sequence: TGTGCCAGCAGTTCGGTAGCGGGGGGGCCCAAGTGGAATGAGCAGTTCTTC.

The chain employs TRBV10-2 and TRBJ1-5; possibly TRBD1 for D (5 bases). Looked up from germline, CDR1 is WSHSY and CDR2 is SAAADI. Trimming shortened V by 3 bases and J by 3 bases, and 12 bases separated the two germline ends. CDR3 length equals 15 residues. The CDR3, as DNA: TGCGCCAGCAGTGAAGGACCAGGGCTCAATCAGCCCCAGCATTTT. Protein sequence: CASSEGPGLNQPQHF.

Ten or more counts support this clonotype. The CDR3 bases are TGTGCCGTCTCCTCCTACGAGCAGTACTTC. This codes for CAVSSYEQYF. This chain joins TRBV7-9 and TRBJ2-7; D is undetermined. The CDR3 totals 10 residues. Germline V lookup: CDR1 SEHNR, CDR2 FQNEAQ (reference sequence). Trimming removed 11 bases from V and 0 bases from J, with 5 bases in between.

This clonotype was observed many times. This chain joins TRBV12-3 or TRBV12-4 and TRBJ2-5; D not resolved. V was trimmed by 4 bases and J by 1 base, leaving 4 bases between them. The CDR3 sequence is 12 residues long. For the CDR3, the DNA is TGTGCCAGCAGTTACAGCCAAGAGACCCAGTACTTC. This translates into CASSYSQETQYF.

The sample holds a few counts of this clonotype. The CDR3: CASSHPSEGPNTGELFF. CDR3 sequence (DNA): TGCGCCAGCAGCCACCCCTCCGAGGGGCCCAACACCGGGGAGCTGTTTTTT. The chain uses TRBV4-1 and TRBJ2-2, with D possibly called TRBD1 or TRBD2 (5 bases each). Trimming took 3 bases from V and 2 from J, leaving 16 bases between them. CDR1 and CDR2 (germline): MGHRA, YSYEKL. CDR3 length: 17 amino acids.

This clonotype has a single count. The gene calls are TRBV2 and TRBJ1-2; maybe TRBD1 (6 bases). The V and J ends lost 10 bases and 2 bases respectively, with 17 bases between them. The CDR3 spans 14 residues. The V gene's germline CDR1 is SNHLY and CDR2 FYNNEI. CDR3 nucleotide sequence: TGTGCCACCGTAGTGGACAGATCGAACTATGGCTACACCTTC. Protein product: CATVVDRSNYGYTF.

This clonotype turned up a few times. The chain recombines TRBV27 with TRBJ2-1; 10 nucleotides agree with TRBD2. V was clipped by 2 bases and J by 2 bases; unmatched bases: 9. The CDR3 is 18 amino acids. Germline loops: CDR1 MNHEY, CDR2 SMNVEV (reference sequence). The CDR3 sequence: CASSLEGSGGDPYNEQFF. CDR3 DNA sequence: TGTGCCAGCAGTTTAGAGGGCAGCGGGGGGGACCCCTACAATGAGCAGTTCTTC.

The chain links TRBV27 to TRBJ2-7; the D gene is possibly TRBD2 (5 bases). The CDR3 totals 13 residues. Germline CDR1 reads MNHEY; CDR2 reads SMNVEV (reference sequence). Trimming shortened V by 3 bases and J by 1 base, and 7 bases separated the two germline ends. The DNA for the CDR3 is TGTGCCAGCAGTTTCGAGGGTTCCTACGAGCAGTACGTC. Translation: CASSFEGSYEQYV.

V is TRBV7-4 and J is TRBJ1-1; D not certain. This CDR3 is 13 amino acids long. The V and J ends lost 2 bases and 6 bases respectively, with 10 bases between them. Germline-derived CDR1 and CDR2 are SGHVT and SQSDAQ. CDR3 loop: CASSLKGRAEAFF. The CDR3 nucleotides are TGTGCCAGCAGCTTAAAGGGTAGAGCTGAAGCTTTCTTT.

This clonotype showed up many times. This sequence joins TRBV18 and TRBJ1-4; TRBD1 is a possible D gene (6 bases). Germline loops: CDR1 KGHSH, CDR2 LQKENI. The CDR3 spans 16 residues. V lost 6 bases to trimming and J lost 2 bases, with 16 bases between them. In nucleotides, the CDR3 is TGTGCCAGCTCCCGACAGGCGTCTACGACTAATGAAAAACTGTTTTTT. Residues: CASSRQASTTNEKLFF.

This chain connects TRBV6-1 to TRBJ2-3; D is possibly TRBD2 (6 bases). This CDR3 spans 18 amino acids. The germline V gene has CDR1 MNHNS and CDR2 SASEGT. Between the trimmed V and J ends, which lost 6 bases and 5 bases, there was a span of 27 bases. CDR3 amino acids: CASRPVLPLGLTIDTQYF. CDR3 coding DNA: TGTGCCAGCAGACCCGTCCTACCCTTAGGACTAACGATAGATACGCAGTATTTT.